This T cell receptor (beta chain) is drawn from a study of Ad26.COV2.S vaccination and SARS-CoV-2 variants. In the study overall: Administration of Ad26.COV2.S was intramuscular, either once or twice 56 days apart.

The protocol was immunoSEQ multiplex PCR, while the TCRdb copy is restricted to in-frame clones and leaves out a portion. The table records some 480,000 clones, roughly nine tenths of them present only once. Between the trimmed V and J ends, which lost 6 bases and 0 bases, there was a span of 6 bases. The CDR3 is 13 amino acids. Germline values: CDR1 LNHDA, CDR2 SQIVND (reference sequence). Specified treatment: some 19 received Ad26.COV2.S at low or high dose, single or two shots; about 5 received placebo; per-sample allocation not given. The samples were gathered on day 63 after the first injection of vaccine or placebo.

This sample comprised peripheral blood, obtained in a trial of Ad26.COV2.S vaccine versus placebo. The V and J genes are TRBV19 and TRBJ1-5; D remains unclear. This clonotype was sampled from a person aged 18-60 years who received the Ad26.COV2.S COVID-19 vaccine or a placebo. The CDR3 here is CASRRYSNQPQHF. CDR3 nucleotide sequence: TGTGCCAGTAGGCGTTATAGCAATCAGCCCCAGCATTTT.